A selection of T cell receptor beta chains follows, all from one sample in a study of cytomegalovirus exposure and HLA in healthy donors. Here immunoSEQ multiplex PCR was the method, and the copy in TCRdb shows in-frame clones only, minus some. This sample carries about 94,000 clones, around three fifths of them seen once, and the ten largest clones take 3.9%. The sample taken for sequencing was PBMCs. These receptors were taken from a man under 40 in good health and CMV-seronegative. Both conserved end residues are part of each CDR3. A D gene is named only where the DNA matches it firmly. The size field is filled for only some rows; it gives once, few, many or a size class.

v_call	d_call	j_call	clone_size	cdr3_nt	cdr3_aa
TRBV4-3	-	TRBJ1-2	-	TGCGCCAGCAGCCAAGTCTCGGGACTTTATGGCTACACCTTC	CASSQVSGLYGYTF
TRBV4-1	-	TRBJ1-2	-	TGCGCCAGCAGCCAAGGTTACGGACTTGTCGGCTACACCTTC	CASSQGYGLVGYTF
TRBV7-2	-	TRBJ1-2	-	TGTGCCAGCAGCACCATCCGAGGCGGCTACACCTTC	CASSTIRGGYTF
TRBV19	TRBD1	TRBJ1-1	-	TGTGCCGTGTCTAACCAGGGGGCCACTGAAGCTTTCTTT	CAVSNQGATEAFF
TRBV6-6	-	TRBJ1-1	-	TGTGCCAGCAGTTCCGTAGGACAGAACACTGAAGCTTTCTTT	CASSSVGQNTEAFF
TRBV7-2	TRBD2	TRBJ2-7	-	TGTGCCAGCAGCCGCGGAGGACTAGCGGGGGGGCTCGGCGAGCAGTACTTC	CASSRGGLAGGLGEQYF
TRBV6-5	-	TRBJ1-6	few	TGTGCCAGCAGTACCGGGAGGGATTCACCCCTCCACTTT	CASSTGRDSPLHF
TRBV7-8	TRBD1	TRBJ1-1	-	TGTGCCAGCACCATTCGGAGACAGGGCTTGGCTGAAGCTTTCTTT	CASTIRRQGLAEAFF
TRBV21-1	-	TRBJ1-2	-	TGTGCCAGCAGCAAAGTGCCCTTACAGGGTAGTGACTATGGCTACACCTTC	CASSKVPLQGSDYGYTF
TRBV2	-	TRBJ2-7	-	TGTGCCAGCAGCCTTACCTACGAGCAGTACTTC	CASSLTYEQYF
TRBV5-8	-	TRBJ2-4	-	TGTGCCAGCAGCCTGGAAGGCGGGACGATGGACATTCAGTACTTC	CASSLEGGTMDIQYF
TRBV6-5	-	TRBJ1-5	-	TGTGCCAGCAGTTACTCAGGGGCAGTAAATCAGCCCCAGCATTTT	CASSYSGAVNQPQHF
TRBV15	TRBD2	TRBJ2-3	-	TGTGCCACCAGCAGAGGGACTAGCGGGGGAACAGATACGCAGTATTTT	CATSRGTSGGTDTQYF
TRBV10-3	-	TRBJ1-2	few	TGTGCCATCAGTGGAGGCGGGGCTGGGAGCTATGGCTACACCTTC	CAISGGGAGSYGYTF
TRBV7-6	TRBD2	TRBJ2-3	-	TGTGCCAGCAGCTTAGGCCAGCGGGAGGGTACAGATACGCAGTATTTT	CASSLGQREGTDTQYF
TRBV11-3	TRBD2	TRBJ2-1	-	TGTGCCAGCAGCTCCAGCGGGAACTCCTACAATGAGCAGTTCTTC	CASSSSGNSYNEQFF
TRBV30	TRBD1	TRBJ1-5	-	TGTGCCTTCGGGACAGGGGACGTTCAGCCCCAGCATTTT	CAFGTGDVQPQHF
TRBV23-1	TRBD1	TRBJ2-7	-	TGCGCCAGCAGTCTTTGGGACAGAGGTAAAGAACAGTACTTC	CASSLWDRGKEQYF
TRBV7-8	TRBD1	TRBJ2-7	-	TGTGCCAGCAGCTTAGCGGGACAGCTACGCTACGAGCAGTACTTC	CASSLAGQLRYEQYF
TRBV13	-	TRBJ1-1	-	TGTGCCAGCAGCCCTCCGGGACAAGTTAACACTGAAGCTTTCTTT	CASSPPGQVNTEAFF
TRBV2	-	TRBJ2-1	-	TGTGCCAGCAGTGAATACAGCCCCTACAATGAGCAGTTCTTC	CASSEYSPYNEQFF
TRBV10-3	TRBD2	TRBJ2-7	few	TGTGCCATCAGAGCCGCGGGGACTAACTCCTACGAGCAGTACTTC	CAIRAAGTNSYEQYF